This paragraph covers one TCR beta chain sequence. What it binds is unknown. The data were obtained in a study of cytomegalovirus exposure and HLA in healthy donors. Germline V gene sequence: CDR1 SEHNR, CDR2 FQNEAQ (reference sequence). This CDR3 spans 15 amino acids. The ends were cut back, 4 bases at V and 5 bases at J, with 14 bases in the middle. Generated by immunoSEQ multiplex PCR, the TCRdb table keeps only in-frame clones and is missing some. This table has 150,000 to 200,000 clones, around 81% appearing once. General study findings and limits: In the roughly 110 validation repertoires, approximately 94% of cluster scores exceeded 0, per a later analysis. Overall, approximately 180 TCR beta chains were annotated as cytomegalovirus-associated.

The source material was PBMCs. The gene calls are TRBV7-9 and TRBJ1-4, with D unresolved. The TCR originated in a woman aged 18-29 years in good health and CMV-seropositive. The CDR3 DNA reads as TGTGCCAGCAGCTCCTGGGAGGATCCCAATGAAAAACTGTTTTTT. Translating it yields CASSSWEDPNEKLFF.